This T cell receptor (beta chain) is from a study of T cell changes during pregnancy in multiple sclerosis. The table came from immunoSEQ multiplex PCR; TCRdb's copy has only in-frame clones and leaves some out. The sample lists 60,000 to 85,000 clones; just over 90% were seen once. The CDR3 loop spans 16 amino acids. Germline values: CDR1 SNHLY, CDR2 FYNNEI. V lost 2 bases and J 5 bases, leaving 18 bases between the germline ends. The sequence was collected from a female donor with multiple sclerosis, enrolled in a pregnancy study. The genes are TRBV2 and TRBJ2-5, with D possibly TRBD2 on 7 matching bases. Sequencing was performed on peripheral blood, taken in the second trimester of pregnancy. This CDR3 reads CASSESGRGVVETQYF. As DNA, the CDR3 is TGTGCCAGCAGTGAAAGTGGGAGGGGGGTTGTGGAGACCCAGTACTTC.